These 9 T cell receptor beta chains were sequenced from one sample in a study of cytomegalovirus exposure and HLA in healthy donors. PCR amplification relied on 60 Vbeta primers (plus 13 Jbeta primers). Data came from immunoSEQ multiplex PCR; TCRdb stores just in-frame clones and leaves some out. The table has about 150,000 clones, 75% seen once; the top ten hold around 7%. Sequencing was performed on PBMCs. These receptors all come from a young man in good health and CMV-seronegative.

The CDR3: CASSLGDRVVGYTF. The DNA for the CDR3 is TGTGCCAGCAGCCTGGGTGACAGGGTAGTTGGCTACACCTTC. The V gene is TRBV14, the J gene TRBJ1-2, with TRBD1 matching over 7 bases. Per germline, CDR1 SGHDN and CDR2 FVKESK. With 4 bases clipped from V and 7 bases from J, the junction kept 9 bases outside the gene matches. CDR3 size: 14 residues.

The V gene is TRBV19, the J gene TRBJ1-6; D is ambiguous. The CDR3 totals 14 residues. V lost 5 bases, J lost 6 bases, and 11 bases lay in between. CDR1 and CDR2 (germline): LNHDA, SQIVND (reference sequence). The CDR3 spells CASSFTAVNSPLHF. The CDR3 DNA is TGTGCCAGTAGTTTTACAGCCGTTAATTCACCCCTCCACTTT.

The V call is TRBV6-1, the J call TRBJ2-7; tentatively, D is TRBD2 (7 bases). The germline V gene has CDR1 MNHNS and CDR2 SASEGT. With 4 bases removed from V and 5 bases from J, the gap between germline ends came to 12 bases. The CDR3 loop spans 13 amino acids. CDR3 region: CASSGTGRDEQYF. The CDR3 nucleotides are TGTGCCAGCAGTGGTACAGGGAGGGACGAGCAGTACTTC.

J is TRBJ2-2 and V is TRBV5-1, with a tentative D call TRBD2 (6 bases). CDR1 is SGHRS, CDR2 YFSETQ, per germline. The CDR3 covers 15 residues. Trimming shortened V by 0 bases and J by 8 bases, and 14 bases separated the two germline ends. Here the CDR3 reads CASSLVPGGSGELFF. In DNA, the CDR3 is TGCGCCAGCAGCTTGGTGCCCGGGGGTAGTGGGGAGCTGTTTTTT.

The V gene is TRBV15, the J gene TRBJ2-7, with a possible D match to TRBD1 (7 bases). Per the germline V gene, CDR1 is LNHNV and CDR2 is YYDKDF (reference sequence). The V end lost 4 bases, the J end lost 6 bases, and 13 bases lay between the germline ends. This CDR3 region has 13 residues. The chain's CDR3 is CATSTRQGGEQYF. The CDR3 coding sequence is TGTGCCACCAGCACTAGACAGGGAGGCGAGCAGTACTTC.

V is TRBV4-1 and J is TRBJ2-3, with 15 bases fitting TRBD2. With 4 bases clipped from V and 3 bases from J, the junction kept 2 bases outside the gene matches. The CDR3 covers 16 residues. Germline V lookup: CDR1 MGHRA, CDR2 YSYEKL. The CDR3 DNA reads as TGCGCCAGCAGCCTAGGACTAGCGGGGGGGACAGATACGCAGTATTTT. Translating gives CASSLGLAGGTDTQYF.

This clone came up a few times. The chain recombines TRBV29-1 with TRBJ1-1; D remains unclear. The germline gives CDR1 SQVTM, CDR2 ANQGSEA. The CDR3 covers 12 residues. The CDR3 bases are TGCACCGTGGCGGGTCTGGACACTGAAGCTTTCTTT. This codes for CTVAGLDTEAFF.

This clone has a handful of counts. The gene calls are TRBV9 and TRBJ2-1; 9 bases fit TRBD2. The germline CDR1 and CDR2 sequences are SGDLS and YYNGEE. This CDR3 comprises 15 residues. J gave up 3 bases and V 4 bases, and 5 bases lay outside the gene matches. The CDR3 reads CASSQGSGGYNEQFF. DNA for the CDR3: TGTGCCAGCAGCCAGGGTAGCGGGGGCTACAATGAGCAGTTCTTC.

The chain carries TRBV18 and TRBJ2-7; D perhaps matches TRBD1 (6 bases). V was cut by 6 bases and J by 5 bases, with 17 bases left in between. CDR3 length: 14 residues. Germline-derived CDR1 and CDR2 are KGHSH and LQKENI. The CDR3 nucleotides read TGTGCCAGCTCCCGCCGTGGGGGCGAAAACGAGCAGTACTTC. This codes for CASSRRGGENEQYF.